This passage covers 2 T cell receptor beta chains from one sample sequenced in a study of blood T cell repertoires in COVID-19. The repertoire was sequenced with immunoSEQ multiplex PCR; TCRdb's copy has only in-frame clones and lacks some. The top ten clones hold about 2.6% of a sample with roughly 53,000 clones, 84% of them seen once. Sequenced: peripheral blood. The receptor source for this set is a man aged 50 to 60 with acute or convalescent COVID-19.

This chain uses TRBV29-1 with TRBJ1-5; 9 bases are a match to TRBD1. The CDR3 has 15 residues. Germline-derived CDR1 and CDR2 are SQVTM and ANQGSEA. The junction had 16 bases not matched to a gene; V was cut back by 5 bases and J by 11 bases. CDR3 sequence reads: CSVQVGQGSLGAQHF. As DNA, the CDR3 is TGCAGCGTTCAGGTAGGACAGGGGTCCCTAGGGGCCCAGCATTTT. Full variable domain (remainder filled in from reference TRBV29-1 and TRBJ1-5): SAVISQKPSRDICQRGTSLTIQCQVDSQVTMMFWYRQQPGQSLTLIATANQGSEATYESGFVIDKFPISRPNLTFSTLTVSNMSPEDSSIYLCSVQVGQGSLGAQHFGDGTRLSIL.

This clone appeared a single time. V gene TRBV7-9 combines with J gene TRBJ2-7, with a weak D call TRBD2 (6 bases). The CDR3 contains 16 residues. CDR1 and CDR2 from the germline V gene are SEHNR and FQNEAQ (reference sequence). V lost 4 bases, J lost 4 bases, and 20 bases lay in between. CDR3 bases: TGTGCCAGCAGCTCCAACTGGGGGGAGGCTTGGTACGAGCAGTACTTC. Its translation is CASSSNWGEAWYEQYF.